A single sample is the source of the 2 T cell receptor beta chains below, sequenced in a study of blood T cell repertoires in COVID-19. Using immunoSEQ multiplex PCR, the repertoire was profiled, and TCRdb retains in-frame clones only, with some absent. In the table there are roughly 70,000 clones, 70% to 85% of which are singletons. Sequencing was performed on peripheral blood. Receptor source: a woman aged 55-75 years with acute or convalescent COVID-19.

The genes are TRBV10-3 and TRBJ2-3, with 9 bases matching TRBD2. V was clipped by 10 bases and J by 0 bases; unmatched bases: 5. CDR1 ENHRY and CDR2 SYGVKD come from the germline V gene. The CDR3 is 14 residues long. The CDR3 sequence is CATNLAGSTDTQYF. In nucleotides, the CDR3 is TGTGCCACCAACCTAGCGGGGAGCACAGATACGCAGTATTTT.

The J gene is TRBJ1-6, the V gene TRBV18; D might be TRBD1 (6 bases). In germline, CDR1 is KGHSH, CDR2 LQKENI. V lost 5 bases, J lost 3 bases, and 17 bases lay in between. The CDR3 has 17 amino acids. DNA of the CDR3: TGTGCCAGCTCAAGCCGGGACACTTCGTTCTATAATTCACCCCTCCACTTT. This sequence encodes CASSSRDTSFYNSPLHF.